Below are 27 T cell receptor beta chains sequenced from a single sample in a study of T cells in Graves' hyperthyroidism and ophthalmopathy. Amplification of TCR beta CDR3 regions was performed using RNA transcripts as template. TCR CDR3 regions were first amplified by RT-PCR with HTBI primers. MiXCR, applied by TCRdb to the multiplex PCR reads, yields one record per CDR3 protein. The table includes about 480,000 distinct CDR3 sequences, around 14% detected once. Sequences were obtained from blood. Receptor source: a young woman with Graves' hyperthyroidism.

This clonotype has ten or more counts. The rearrangement uses TRBV5-6 and TRBJ1-5; D is ambiguous. CDR3 size: 14 residues. CDR1 is SGHDT and CDR2 is YYEEEE in the germline V gene. V was trimmed by 3 bases and J by 1 base, leaving 8 bases between them. Here the CDR3 reads CASSSLWSNQPQHF. CDR3 nucleotide sequence: TGTGCCAGCAGCTCCCTTTGGAGCAATCAGCCCCAGCATTTT.

This clonotype was counted many times. The chain couples TRBV7-9 to TRBJ2-2; 8 bases fit TRBD1. The trim removed 4 bases at V and 0 bases at J, leaving 4 bases unmatched. This CDR3 has 16 residues. Germline loops: CDR1 SEHNR, CDR2 FQNEAQ (reference sequence). The CDR3 is CASSSRTGTNTGELFF. Here the CDR3 DNA reads TGTGCCAGCAGCTCGAGGACAGGGACGAACACCGGGGAGCTGTTTTTT. Drawing the rest from reference TRBV7-9 and TRBJ2-2, the complete variable domain is DTGVSQNPRHKITKRGQNVTFRCDPISEHNRLYWYRQTLGQGPEFLTYFQNEAQLEKSRLLSDRFSAERPKGSFSTLEIQRTEQGDSAMYLCASSSRTGTNTGELFFGEGSRLTVL.

This clonotype was recorded once. V and J are TRBV7-3 and TRBJ1-1; D not resolved. Germline V lookup: CDR1 SGHTA, CDR2 FQGTGA. V lost 5 bases to trimming and J lost 1 base, with 11 bases between them. This CDR3 has 14 residues. The CDR3 coding sequence is TGTGCCAGCAGCCCCTCGACGGCGAACACTGAAGCTTTCTTT. Its translation is CASSPSTANTEAFF.

This clonotype was counted many times. V is TRBV12-3 or TRBV12-4 and J is TRBJ2-1; D might be TRBD1 or TRBD2, each matching 6 bases. V was trimmed by 7 bases and J by 5 bases, leaving 18 bases between them. This CDR3 is 15 amino acids long. The CDR3 reads CASTPGARGHNEQFF. Written as DNA, the CDR3 is TGTGCCAGCACCCCGGGGGCTAGGGGCCACAATGAGCAGTTCTTC.

This clonotype showed up just a few times. This chain uses TRBV19 with TRBJ1-5; no reliable D call. This CDR3 comprises 13 residues. The germline V gene encodes CDR1 LNHDA and CDR2 SQIVND (reference sequence). V lost 5 bases and J 6 bases, leaving 11 bases between the germline ends. The CDR3 DNA is TGTGCCAGTAGTTCACAGCGGAGTCAGCCCCAGCATTTT. It translates to CASSSQRSQPQHF. The whole variable domain, remainder taken from reference TRBV19 and TRBJ1-5, is DGGITQSPKYLFRKEGQNVTLSCEQNLNHDAMYWYRQDPGQGLRLIYYSQIVNDFQKGDIAEGYSVSREKKESFPLTVTSAQKNPTAFYLCASSSQRSQPQHFGDGTRLSIL.

This clonotype was recorded once. This chain connects TRBV12-3 or TRBV12-4 to TRBJ1-5; 10 positions match TRBD1. The CDR3 runs 15 residues. V lost 7 bases, J lost 7 bases, and 10 bases stayed unmatched. The CDR3 spells CASTRDRGVRQPQHF. Written as DNA, the CDR3 is TGTGCCAGCACCCGGGACAGGGGAGTTCGGCAGCCCCAGCATTTT.

The V call is TRBV3-1, the J call TRBJ1-6; D gene unclear. From germline, CDR1 is LGHDT and CDR2 YNNKEL (reference sequence). V lost 0 bases and J 3 bases, leaving 9 bases between the germline ends. The CDR3 covers 16 residues. The CDR3 region has the DNA TGTGCCAGCAGCCAAGATTCAGGTTACTATAATTCACCCCTCCACTTT. Its translation is CASSQDSGYYNSPLHF.

In its sample, this clonotype was seen many times. The chain combines TRBV5-1 with TRBJ1-2, with 7 nucleotides matching TRBD1. The J segment lost 4 bases and the V segment lost 4 bases, leaving 4 bases of the junction unmatched. Germline loops: CDR1 SGHRS, CDR2 YFSETQ. The CDR3 length is 13 residues. DNA for the CDR3: TGCGCCAGCAGCGGCGGGACAGCCTATGGCTACACCTTC. This translates into CASSGGTAYGYTF.

This clonotype turned up a few times. The V gene is TRBV19, the J gene TRBJ1-1; 8 bases are a match to TRBD1. Trimming cost V 3 bases and J 5 bases; bases outside gene matches: 14. This CDR3 is built from 17 residues. CDR1 and CDR2 (germline): LNHDA, SQIVND (reference sequence). The CDR3 here is CASSILTGAGGGTEAFF. The DNA for the CDR3 is TGTGCCAGTAGTATCTTGACAGGGGCAGGAGGGGGAACTGAAGCTTTCTTT.

This clonotype turned up a few times. The chain is built from TRBV5-6 and TRBJ2-3; possible D gene TRBD2, 6 bases. Germline V gene lookup returns CDR1 SGHDT and CDR2 YYEEEE. CDR3 size: 15 residues. V lost 0 bases and J 4 bases, leaving 12 bases between the germline ends. CDR3 coding DNA: TGTGCCAGCAGCTTGGCCGGGTGGGAGGCAGATACGCAGTATTTT. Protein: CASSLAGWEADTQYF.

This clonotype has ten or more counts. This rearrangement joins TRBV20-1 to TRBJ2-1; the match to TRBD2 covers 8 bases. The CDR3 consists of 17 residues. J gave up 7 bases and V 0 bases, and 14 bases lay outside the gene matches. Germline V gene data show CDR1 as DFQATT and CDR2 as SNEGSKA (reference sequence). The CDR3 DNA reads TGCAGTGCTAGAGATTCGGGGGGGGGAGGGCCGTTGAATGAGCAGTTCTTC. Amino acid sequence: CSARDSGGGGPLNEQFF.

This clonotype was counted many times. The CDR3 spells CASSMVTDTQYF. CDR3 in DNA: TGTGCCAGCTCAATGGTGACAGATACGCAGTATTTT. The genes are TRBV12-3 or TRBV12-4 and TRBJ2-3; D remains ambiguous. Trimming pared 8 bases from V and 3 bases from J, leaving 9 bases between. This CDR3 contains 12 residues.

In its sample, this clonotype was seen many times. The chain has TRBV5-1 and TRBJ2-7; no firm D call. The CDR3 totals 13 residues. Germline assignment: CDR1 SGHRS and CDR2 YFSETQ. The V gene lost 5 bases and the J gene lost 2 bases, with 11 bases spanning the gap. CDR3 nucleotide sequence: TGCGCCAGCAGAGACACGGTCACCTACGAGCAGTACTTC. As protein: CASRDTVTYEQYF.

This clonotype was recorded a few times. The chain links TRBV9 to TRBJ1-4; no reliable D call. Trimming cost V 2 bases and J 6 bases, with 11 bases left between them. The length of the CDR3 is 14 residues. Germline V gene lookup returns CDR1 SGDLS and CDR2 YYNGEE. The CDR3 loop reads CASSVRSKDEKLFF. As DNA, the CDR3 is TGTGCCAGCAGCGTTAGATCCAAGGATGAAAAACTGTTTTTT.

This clonotype was observed many times. J is TRBJ1-2 and V is TRBV11-2; TRBD1 might be the D (6 bases). The CDR3 has 15 amino acids. Germline CDR1 SGHAT, CDR2 FQNNGV. V gave up 1 base and J gave up 4 bases, with 13 bases separating them. Here the CDR3 reads CASSLVGPGAYGYTF. The CDR3 DNA reads as TGTGCCAGCAGCTTAGTTGGCCCGGGGGCCTATGGCTACACCTTC.

This clonotype turned up a few times. This chain links TRBV6-1 with TRBJ2-7, with D unresolved. V lost 8 bases to trimming and J lost 0 bases, with 11 bases between them. CDR3 size: 13 residues. Per the germline V gene, CDR1 is MNHNS and CDR2 is SASEGT. The CDR3 here is CASRPPSSYEQYF. CDR3 DNA: TGTGCCAGCCGGCCGCCGAGCTCCTACGAGCAGTACTTC.

The chain combines TRBV7-3 with TRBJ2-5; 7 bases match TRBD2. This CDR3 region has 17 residues. The germline gives CDR1 SGHTA, CDR2 FQGTGA. Trimming took 1 base from V and 5 from J; bases not matched to a gene: 13. This CDR3 is CASSLIASGDLTETQYF. DNA of the CDR3: TGTGCCAGCAGCTTAATAGCAAGCGGGGACCTAACCGAGACCCAGTACTTC.

The chain recombines TRBV6-5 with TRBJ2-1; D is uncertain. The germline V gene has CDR1 MNHEY and CDR2 SVGAGI. Trimming left V 6 bases short and J 7 bases short, with 16 bases between. This CDR3 has 14 residues. The CDR3 is CASRYGRSWNEQFF. The CDR3 bases are TGTGCCAGCAGGTACGGACGGAGTTGGAATGAGCAGTTCTTC.

This clonotype was recorded at least ten times. The CDR3 DNA sequence: TGTGCCAGCAGCGAGGGCGGAGGAGGGGCCAACGTCCTGACTTTC. Residues: CASSEGGGGANVLTF. This chain joins TRBV11-3 and TRBJ2-6; perhaps TRBD2 as D (5 bases). This CDR3 spans 15 amino acids. The V gene's germline CDR1 is SGHNT and CDR2 YENEEA. The V end lost 5 bases, the J end lost 4 bases, and 12 bases lay between the germline ends.

This clonotype showed up many times. This chain links TRBV9 with TRBJ2-1, with 12 nucleotides matching TRBD2. The CDR3 consists of 17 residues. The trim removed 0 bases at V and 4 bases at J, leaving 5 bases unmatched. CDR1 and CDR2 (germline): SGDLS, YYNGEE. CDR3 amino acids: CASSVGASGREYNEQFF. Written as DNA, the CDR3 is TGTGCCAGCAGCGTAGGGGCTAGCGGGAGGGAATACAATGAGCAGTTCTTC.

The chain employs TRBV6-2 or TRBV6-3 and TRBJ2-1; 9 nucleotides match TRBD2. The CDR3 has 16 residues. Germline CDR1 MNHEY, CDR2 SVGEGT. Germline trimming cut 7 bases from V and 7 bases from J; bases unmatched to any gene: 14. CDR3 sequence: CASTFSLGGRGNEQFF. CDR3 in DNA: TGTGCCAGCACCTTCTCGTTGGGCGGGAGGGGGAATGAGCAGTTCTTC.

This clonotype showed up many times. The chain is built from TRBV7-9 and TRBJ1-1, with a tentative D call TRBD1 (6 bases). Germline values: CDR1 SEHNR, CDR2 FQNEAQ (reference sequence). V was cut by 4 bases and J by 6 bases, with 15 bases left in between. The CDR3 is made up of 14 amino acids. The CDR3 coding sequence is TGTGCCAGCAGCTCGGACAGCCTCCTGGCTGAAGCTTTCTTT. The encoded protein is CASSSDSLLAEAFF.

This clonotype was counted many times. The V and J genes are TRBV6-1 and TRBJ1-5; no reliable D call. CDR3 length: 15 residues. V lost 5 bases and J 0 bases, leaving 11 bases between the germline ends. Germline lookup yields CDR1 MNHNS and CDR2 SASEGT. Here the CDR3 DNA reads TGTGCCAGCAGTCGGACCAGAAATAGCAATCAGCCCCAGCATTTT. Its translation: CASSRTRNSNQPQHF.

This clonotype has a handful of counts. Possible read error: a much larger clone is one base away. J is TRBJ1-1 and V is TRBV30; no firm D call. The length of the CDR3 is 13 residues. Germline V gene sequence: CDR1 GTSNPN, CDR2 SVGIG (reference sequence). The DNA for the CDR3 is TGTGCCTGGAGTGTAGGACCAAACACTGAAGCTCTCTTT. Translated, it gives CAWSVGPNTEALF.

This clonotype showed up just a few times. The CDR3 loop reads CASSLDPATSGSTGELFF. In DNA, the CDR3 is TGTGCCAGCAGCTTAGATCCGGCGACTAGCGGGAGTACCGGGGAGCTGTTTTTT. This chain connects TRBV11-3 to TRBJ2-2; 12 bases match TRBD2. The CDR3 is 18 amino acids. The V gene's germline CDR1 is SGHNT and CDR2 YENEEA. J lost 5 bases, V lost 0 bases, and 7 bases had no gene match.

The chain combines TRBV6-1 with TRBJ2-7; no definite D call. Trimming removed 5 bases from V and 0 bases from J, with 20 bases in between. The germline V gene has CDR1 MNHNS and CDR2 SASEGT. CDR3 length equals 17 residues. CDR3 DNA sequence: TGTGCCAGCAGTCCGATATCCGATTCCTCGAGCTCCTACGAGCAGTACGTC. Amino acids: CASSPISDSSSSYEQYV.

At least ten counts were recorded for this clonotype. V gene TRBV6-1 combines with J gene TRBJ1-6; TRBD1 might be the D (5 bases). Trimming cost V 8 bases and J 5 bases, with 10 bases left between them. Germline CDR1 reads MNHNS; CDR2 reads SASEGT. The CDR3 has 13 amino acids. The CDR3 region has the DNA TGTGCCAGCGGGGGACGGCATAATTCACCCCTCCACTTT. Translated, it gives CASGGRHNSPLHF.